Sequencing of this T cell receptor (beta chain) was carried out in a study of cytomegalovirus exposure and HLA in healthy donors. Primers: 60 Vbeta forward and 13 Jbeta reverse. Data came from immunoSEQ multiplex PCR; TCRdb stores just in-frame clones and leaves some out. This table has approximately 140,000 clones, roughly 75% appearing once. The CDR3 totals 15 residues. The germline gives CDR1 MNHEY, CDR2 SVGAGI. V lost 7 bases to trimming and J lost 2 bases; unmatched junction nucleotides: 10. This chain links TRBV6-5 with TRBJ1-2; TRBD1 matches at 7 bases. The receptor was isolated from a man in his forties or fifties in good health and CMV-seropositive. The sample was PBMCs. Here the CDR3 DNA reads TGTGCCAGCACCACCAAGGGACAGCTCAACTATGGCTACACCTTC. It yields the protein CASTTKGQLNYGYTF.